This TCR beta chain appears in the sequencing data of a study of blood T cell repertoires in COVID-19. Background on the study: There were acute and convalescent COVID-19 samples, and they came from the United States, Italy and Spain.

V lost 4 bases, J lost 2 bases, and 5 bases stayed unmatched. CDR1 and CDR2 from the germline V gene are LNHDA and SQIVND (reference sequence). The CDR3 is 15 amino acids. Method: immunoSEQ multiplex PCR; TCRdb's copy keeps in-frame clones and lacks some. The sample carries about 300,000 clones, about four fifths recorded once. The source is a woman aged 45-65 years who had recovered from COVID-19. The sample comprised peripheral blood. The rearrangement links TRBV19 to TRBJ2-7; 10 positions match TRBD1. CDR3 nucleotides: TGTGCCAGTAGTACAGGGACAGGGGTTCCCTACGAGCAGTACTTC. Translated, it gives CASSTGTGVPYEQYF.